What follows describes a single TCR beta chain. PCR amplification relied on 60 Vbeta primers (plus 13 Jbeta primers). Produced via immunoSEQ multiplex PCR; TCRdb's table is partial and in-frame only. The data contain some 120,000 clones, about 74% of them singletons. Unrecorded immune exposures were likely, despite nominal health at sampling. The length of the CDR3 is 15 residues. V shed 4 bases and J 8 bases; nucleotides not matched to a gene: 7. CDR1 is LGHNA, CDR2 YSLEER, per germline. The sample belongs to a study of cytomegalovirus exposure and HLA in healthy donors. The TCR sequence derives from a woman between 45 and 60 years old in good health and CMV-seropositive. Sequenced sample: PBMCs. V gene TRBV4-3 combines with J gene TRBJ1-6, with 8 bases matching TRBD1. CDR3 protein: CASSLTTGAYSPLHF. Here the CDR3 DNA reads TGCGCCAGCAGCCTAACGACAGGGGCTTATTCACCCCTCCACTTT.